This TCR beta chain originates from a study of blood T cell repertoires in COVID-19 (dated by TCRdb to 2018 to 2020). Broadly, across the study: Samples covering the acute and convalescent phases of COVID-19 were provided by collaborators in the United States, Italy and Spain. The samples were drawn from the first 160 participants of the ongoing ImmuneRACE study and from roughly 1,300 subjects provided by 6 global collaborators. The prospective study material was composed of cDNA or gDNA derived from T cells, B-cell-depleted T cells, or PBMCs. Sample metadata almost always included a de-identified subject ID, COVID-19 status, age in years and sex. The repertoires were released in a freely available public database intended as a resource for research on the immune response to SARS-CoV-2. Where HLA class I and class II types were available, the types were taken from metadata supplied by the sample provider, not from assay-based typing. Subjects who had been exposed to COVID-19, were actively infected with it, or had recovered from it provided the deeply sampled blood TCRbeta repertoires that made up the dataset.

About this clone: What antigen it recognizes has not been identified. Base-call qualities are not available, and no considerably larger clone is one nucleotide away.

Collaborating institutions collected whole blood in K2EDTA tubes following their own protocols. For TCRbeta analysis, collaborators shipped samples in one of three forms: frozen whole blood, isolated PBMCs, or DNA extracted from either of those sample types. The germline V gene (reference sequence) specifies SEHNR as CDR1 and FQNEAQ as CDR2. V ends up 3 bases short and J 4 bases short, with an unmatched junction base count of 14. From its cysteine to its phenylalanine, the CDR3 spans 17 amino acids. Only the CDR3 DNA is retained, 51 bases long and in frame from the first base. TCRbeta CDR3 regions were amplified from genomic DNA by means of the immunoSEQ Assay, a bias-controlled multiplex PCR. From the authors' description of their analysis: Nucleated cell counts per sample were estimated from amplification of reference gene primers within the assay. To quantify the absolute abundance of each unique TCRbeta CDR3 rearrangement, sequence reads were collapsed and filtered. For each sample, productive Simpson clonality was calculated by taking the square root of Simpson's diversity index across productive rearrangements. Entries here come from immuneACCESS through TCRdb and include only in-frame sequences with V and J called. Some clones fail to appear in such tables; in the studies checked, an unresolved V gene covers under half of the shortfall, and the cause of the remainder is unknown. From that table come the V and J calls and clone size; the DNA was used to work out D and trimming. The sample has around 41,000 clones on record, roughly nine tenths of them singletons. About 15% of the sample is in the top ten clones.

Overall study outcomes, separate from this receptor: How much clinical and demographic metadata was included differed by source and by participant, and the metadata was provided uncurated.

The TCR originated in a woman between 25 and 40 years old in a cohort sampled during active COVID-19. Sequencing was done on a sample of peripheral blood. The chain joins TRBV7-9 to TRBJ2-5, and 7 bases in between align with TRBD1. The CDR3 protein: CASSFPLWQGDAETQYF. The nucleotides are TGTGCCAGCAGCTTTCCCCTTTGGCAGGGGGATGCAGAGACCCAGTACTTC.